This section outlines one T cell receptor (beta chain) sequence together with its context. Authors' analysis steps: Estimated nucleated cell counts came from reference gene primer amplification. Clones were read by immunoSEQ multiplex PCR, and TCRdb kept only the in-frame ones, dropping some. Clone size and V and J calls were adopted from that table, with D and trimming inferred from the DNA. The table has roughly 200,000 clones, around three quarters seen once; the top ten hold 5.5%. This sample stems from a study of blood T cell repertoires in COVID-19. About the research overall: COVID-19 samples from acute and convalescent phases originated in the United States, Italy and Spain. Sample material is recorded as cDNA or gDNA derived from T cells, B-cell-depleted T cells, or PBMCs.

The CDR3 covers 16 residues. Trimming removed 2 bases at V and 3 bases at J, with 13 bases between. Germline V gene data show CDR1 as LGHDT and CDR2 as YNNKEL (reference sequence). This chain joins TRBV3-1 (or the pseudogene TRBV3-2) and TRBJ2-2, with D unclear. The sequencing input was peripheral blood. The sequence was obtained from a woman in her 70s with acute or convalescent COVID-19. CDR3 nucleotides: TGTGCCAGCAGCCAATCGGGTGGCTGGGACACCGGGGAGCTGTTTTTT. Translation: CASSQSGGWDTGELFF.